This record looks at one TCR beta chain sequence and its context. This specimen comes from a study of blood T cell repertoires in COVID-19. Study information: Spain, Italy and the United States supplied samples that represented acute and convalescent COVID-19. The analysed material was cDNA or gDNA that came from T cells, B-cell-depleted T cells, or PBMCs.

Under the authors' procedure: From reference gene primer amplification, estimates of nucleated cell counts were derived. Method: immunoSEQ multiplex PCR; TCRdb's copy keeps in-frame clones and lacks some. V and J calls and clone size are copied from that table; D and trimming were computed from the DNA. The sample lists a few hundred thousand clones; about 89% were seen once. CDR3 length: 14 amino acids. Germline V gene lookup returns CDR1 SNHLY and CDR2 FYNNEI. V was trimmed by 10 bases and J by 5 bases, leaving 15 bases between them. The rearrangement joins TRBV2 to TRBJ1-6; possibly TRBD1 for D (6 bases). This clonotype was sampled from a man aged 30 to 45 with acute or convalescent COVID-19. The sequencing input was peripheral blood. CDR3 amino acids: CATGRDTHNSPLHF. The CDR3 DNA is TGTGCCACGGGCCGGGACACTCATAATTCACCCCTCCACTTT.